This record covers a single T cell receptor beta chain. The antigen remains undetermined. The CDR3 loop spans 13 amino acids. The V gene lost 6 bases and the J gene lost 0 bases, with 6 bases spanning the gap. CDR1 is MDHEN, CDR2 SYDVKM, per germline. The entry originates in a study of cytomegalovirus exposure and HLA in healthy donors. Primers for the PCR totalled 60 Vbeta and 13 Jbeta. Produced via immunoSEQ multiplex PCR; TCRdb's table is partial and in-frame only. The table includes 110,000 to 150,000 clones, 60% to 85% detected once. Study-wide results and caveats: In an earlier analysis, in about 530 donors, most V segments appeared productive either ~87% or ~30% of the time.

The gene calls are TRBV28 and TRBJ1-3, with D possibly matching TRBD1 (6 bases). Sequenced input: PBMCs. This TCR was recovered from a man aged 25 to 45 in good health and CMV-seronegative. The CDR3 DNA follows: TGTGCCAGCAGGGACAGCTCTGGAAACACCATATATTTT. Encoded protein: CASRDSSGNTIYF.